The clone carrying this T cell receptor (beta chain) was counted once. The antigen remains undetermined. The data derive from a study of CD8+ T cells in alopecia areata. Study outcomes and limitations: Patients shared TCRs less clearly than mice did, possibly for HLA-related reasons. Many expanded lesional clones persisted during tofacitinib (in both scalp and blood).

The sample's treatment: oral pan-JAK inhibitor, 5-10 mg twice daily. Punch biopsies of lesional scalp, plus peripheral blood, were taken from alopecia areata patients. PBMCs were stained for CD3, CD4 and CD8, and CD4+ and CD8+ T cells were sorted. Extraction of RNA preceded its reverse transcription into cDNA, which served as the sequencing template. Profiling relied on immunoSEQ multiplex PCR, and the TCRdb table lists in-frame clones only, not all of them. The sample comprises about 210,000 clones, under 70% of which are singletons, and 0.95% to 1.5% rests with the top ten. Sample: CD4+ T cells sorted from blood, taken around week 46, from a patient treated with tofacitinib. This receptor was identified in a human donor with alopecia areata.

The CDR3 loop reads CASSPDRAKIGNQPQHF. As DNA, the CDR3 is TGTGCCAGCAGCCCGGACAGGGCGAAGATTGGCAATCAGCCCCAGCATTTT. V and J are TRBV7-2 and TRBJ1-5, with 8 bases matching TRBD1. The germline gives CDR1 SGHTA, CDR2 FQGNSA. Trimming cost V 5 bases and J 2 bases; bases outside gene matches: 11. The CDR3 spans 17 residues.